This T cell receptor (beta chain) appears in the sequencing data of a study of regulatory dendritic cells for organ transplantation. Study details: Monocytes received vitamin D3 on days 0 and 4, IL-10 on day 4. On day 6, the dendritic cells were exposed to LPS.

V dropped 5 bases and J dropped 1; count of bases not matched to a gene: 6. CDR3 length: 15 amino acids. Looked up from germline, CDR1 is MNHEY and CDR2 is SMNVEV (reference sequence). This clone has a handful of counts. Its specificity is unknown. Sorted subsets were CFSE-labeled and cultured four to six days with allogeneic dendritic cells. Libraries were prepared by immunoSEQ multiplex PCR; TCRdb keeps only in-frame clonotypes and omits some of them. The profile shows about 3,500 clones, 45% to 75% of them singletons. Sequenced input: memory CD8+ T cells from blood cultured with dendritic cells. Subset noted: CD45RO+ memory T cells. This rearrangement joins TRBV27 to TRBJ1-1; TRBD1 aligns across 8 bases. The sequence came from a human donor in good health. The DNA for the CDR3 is TGTGCCAGCAGTCCGGACAGGGAAGCGAACACTGAAGCTTTCTTT. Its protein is CASSPDREANTEAFF.